Sequencing of this TCR beta chain was carried out in a study of liver allograft versus peripheral blood T cells. Study overall: The authors compared T cell receptor repertoires in transplanted livers with recipients' peripheral blood repertoires. Study-wide points: Within liver allografts, T cell receptor repertoires were reportedly different from those in peripheral blood.

In its sample, this clonotype was seen a few times. The antigen is not known. V was clipped by 7 bases and J by 4 bases, with 9 bases between them. The CDR3 covers 11 residues. CDR1 SGHKS and CDR2 YYEKEE come from the germline V gene (reference sequence). TCRdb ran MiXCR on the reads and lists one entry per CDR3 protein. The table lists about 10,000 distinct CDR3 sequences, under 20% of them singletons. The V and J genes are TRBV5-5 and TRBJ2-7; D may be TRBD1 (6 bases). This receptor was taken from a human patient who had a liver transplant. Some T cells may be transferred from the graft donor. CDR3: CASLQGYEQYF. CDR3 bases: TGTGCCAGCTTGCAGGGGTACGAGCAGTACTTC.